The 11 T cell receptor beta chains listed next were all sequenced from one sample in a study of vaccination and CD4 T cells after COVID-19. Treatment of the sample: approximately nine-day PBMC culture with coronavirus spike peptide pools or control peptides (ViraFEST assay). From the unexposed donor, CD4+ T cells were collected ahead of the COVID-19 pandemic (2011-2018). The assay that was used to sequence DNA from cultured CD4+ T cells was the Oncomine TCR Beta short-read assay. TCRdb recomputed calls from the PCR reads with MiXCR, one row per CDR3 protein. The table has roughly 9,800 distinct CDR3 sequences, 35% to 40% seen once. The antigens for these receptors are not known. The sequenced sample consisted of CD4+ T cells from blood, cultured in vitro. The receptor source for this set is a human donor in good health.

CDR3 nucleotide sequence: TGCAGTGCTAGTGGGGGGAAGGGTAGGGACACCGGGGAGCTGTTTTTT. Translation: CSASGGKGRDTGELFF. This sequence joins TRBV20-1 and TRBJ2-2; maybe TRBD2 (6 bases). The CDR3 extends over 16 amino acids. V was shortened by 3 bases and J by 3 bases, with 17 bases between the two germline ends. From germline, CDR1 is DFQATT and CDR2 SNEGSKA (reference sequence).

The rearrangement uses TRBV20-1 and TRBJ2-5; the match to TRBD2 covers 12 bases. This CDR3 contains 15 residues. V was pared by 3 bases and J by 4 bases, with 6 bases of the junction left unmatched. The germline gives CDR1 DFQATT, CDR2 SNEGSKA (reference sequence). DNA for the CDR3: TGCAGTGCTAGCCAAGGACTAGCGGGGCCAGAGACCCAGTACTTC. Translation gives CSASQGLAGPETQYF.

This clonotype has just a few counts. The chain is built from TRBV20-1 and TRBJ2-7, with TRBD2 matching over 8 bases. Per germline, CDR1 DFQATT and CDR2 SNEGSKA (reference sequence). Trimming removed 6 bases from V and 4 bases from J; junction bases left unmatched: 8. The CDR3 extends over 13 amino acids. The chain's CDR3 is CSAKSGLAYEQYF. For the CDR3, the DNA is TGCAGTGCCAAATCAGGACTAGCTTACGAGCAGTACTTC.

V and J are TRBV20-1 and TRBJ2-3, with TRBD1 matching over 7 bases. The V gene's germline CDR1 is DFQATT and CDR2 SNEGSKA (reference sequence). Trimming cost V 3 bases and J 3 bases; bases outside gene matches: 3. The CDR3 length is 13 residues. For the CDR3, the DNA is TGCAGTGCTAGTGGGACAGTGACAGATACGCAGTATTTT. As protein: CSASGTVTDTQYF.

J is TRBJ1-1 and V is TRBV12-3 or TRBV12-4, with D maybe TRBD1 (5 bases). The CDR3 runs 15 residues. Trimming cost V 5 bases and J 1 base, with 14 bases left between them. CDR3 amino acids: CASSIRQSRNTEAFF. In DNA form, the CDR3 reads TGTGCCAGCAGTATTCGACAGTCCCGGAACACTGAAGCTTTCTTT.

This clonotype was seen a few times. The V gene is TRBV24-1, the J gene TRBJ2-1, with 7 bases identical to TRBD1. In germline, CDR1 is KGHDR, CDR2 SFDVKD. V gave up 3 bases and J gave up 6 bases; unmatched junction bases: 4. There are 14 residues in the CDR3. CDR3 DNA: TGTGCCACCAGTGATCCAGACAGGGCCAATGAGCAGTTCTTC. Its translation is CATSDPDRANEQFF.

This clonotype was observed a few times. The chain is built from TRBV6-1 and TRBJ2-3; D is perhaps TRBD1 or TRBD2 (5 bases each). This CDR3 is 14 amino acids long. V shed 1 base and J shed 10 bases, with 15 bases lying between them. Germline loops: CDR1 MNHNS, CDR2 SASEGT. CDR3 nucleotide sequence: TGTGCCAGCAGTGAAGAATGGGGCCGGGGTTCGCAGTATTTT. The encoded protein is CASSEEWGRGSQYF.

The V gene is TRBV5-4, the J gene TRBJ2-5; 11 bases match TRBD1. This CDR3 is built from 15 residues. Germline V gives CDR1 SGHNT, CDR2 YYREEE (reference sequence). The V gene end was trimmed by 4 bases and the J gene end by 5 bases; junction bases not matched to a gene: 7. The CDR3 region is CASSRRTGGVETQYF. The DNA for the CDR3 is TGTGCCAGCAGCCGTCGGACAGGGGGCGTTGAGACCCAGTACTTC. Supplemented by reference TRBV5-4 and TRBJ2-5, the full variable domain reads ETGVTQSPTHLIKTRGQQVTLRCSSQSGHNTVSWYQQALGQGPQFIFQYYREEENGRGNFPPRFSGLQFPNYSSELNVNALELDDSALYLCASSRRTGGVETQYFGPGTRLLVL.

The V gene is TRBV18, the J gene TRBJ2-2, with D unclear. Deletions cut 2 bases from V and 6 bases from J, with 4 bases between. Germline-derived CDR1 and CDR2 are KGHSH and LQKENI. The CDR3 loop spans 12 amino acids. CDR3 residues: CASSPAAGELFF. Here the CDR3 DNA reads TGTGCCAGCTCACCAGCCGCCGGGGAGCTGTTTTTT. The full variable domain, its missing parts supplied by reference TRBV18 and TRBJ2-2, is NAGVMQNPRHLVRRRGQEARLRCSPMKGHSHVYWYRQLPEEGLKFMVYLQKENIIDESGMPKERFSAEFPKEGPSILRIQQVVRGDSAAYFCASSPAAGELFFGEGSRLTVL.

The chain couples TRBV19 to TRBJ2-3; D remains unclear. Trimming removed 3 bases at V and 6 bases at J, with 13 bases between. The CDR3 extends over 14 amino acids. Germline CDR1 reads LNHDA; CDR2 reads SQIVND (reference sequence). CDR3 in DNA: TGTGCCAGTAGTATTGGAGCAGCTTCTGATACGCAGTATTTT. Translation gives CASSIGAASDTQYF.

This clonotype was counted only a few times. The rearrangement uses TRBV2 and TRBJ2-6; 7 bases align to TRBD2. The CDR3 covers 16 residues. Germline trimming cut 7 bases from V and 4 bases from J; bases unmatched to any gene: 10. Germline CDR1 SNHLY, CDR2 FYNNEI. The CDR3 DNA sequence: TGTGCCAGCAACGCCGAGGGAGGGCCCGGGGCCAACGTCCTGACTTTC. It encodes CASNAEGGPGANVLTF.